The sequence of this TCR beta chain was determined in a study of cytomegalovirus exposure and HLA in healthy donors. Primers included in the PCR were 60 Vbeta and 13 Jbeta primers. Clones were read by immunoSEQ multiplex PCR, and TCRdb kept only the in-frame ones, dropping some. This table holds more than 100,000 clones, roughly 71% found once. Broader study findings: Some TCR beta chains (more than 150 of them) were listed as cytomegalovirus-associated.

Each of the donors was a healthy bone marrow donor. Remarks on this clone: Its specificity is unknown.

Per germline, CDR1 SGHDT and CDR2 YYEEEE. V was clipped by 3 bases and J by 6 bases, with 15 bases between them. The CDR3 is 15 residues long. V gene TRBV5-6 combines with J gene TRBJ1-4; D perhaps matches TRBD1 (5 bases). The sample was PBMCs. This clonotype was obtained from a woman aged 40 to 50 in good health and CMV-seronegative. CDR3 protein: CASSSLQANDEKLFF. CDR3 in DNA: TGTGCCAGCAGCTCCTTACAGGCCAATGATGAAAAACTGTTTTTT.